The clone carrying this TCR beta chain appeared a few times. These data come from a study of blood T cell repertoires in COVID-19. The method was immunoSEQ multiplex PCR; TCRdb's version includes in-frame clones alone and lacks a portion of them. Of about 40,000 clones detected, about 80% appear once; the ten largest clones hold 20% to 30%. This CDR3 is 17 amino acids long. V was cut by 3 bases and J by 2 bases, with 19 bases left in between. The V gene's germline CDR1 is SGHAT and CDR2 FQNNGV. The V gene is TRBV11-2, the J gene TRBJ2-5; maybe TRBD1 (6 bases). The source material was peripheral blood. The origin of this receptor is a human donor with acute or convalescent COVID-19. The donor label of this sample is uncertain. CDR3 coding DNA: TGTGCCAGCAGCTTGGGCAGGGGAAGAAGTAGGCAAGAGACCCAGTACTTC. Its protein is CASSLGRGRSRQETQYF.